This T cell receptor (beta chain) was observed in a study of blood T cell repertoires in COVID-19. Study details: Samples representing acute and convalescent COVID-19 were sourced from the United States, Italy and Spain. T cells, B-cell-depleted T cells, or PBMCs supplied cDNA or gDNA.

As originally analysed: Nucleated cell counts were estimated from reference gene primer amplification. TCRdb's copy holds only in-frame clones and misses some; the assay was immunoSEQ multiplex PCR. V and J calls and clone size follow that table, whereas D and trimming were derived from the DNA. Found here are 45,000 to 65,000 clones, roughly 81% of them singletons; the top ten hold approximately 5.7%. V lost 1 base, J lost 8 bases, and 18 bases lay in between. In germline, CDR1 is SGHRS, CDR2 YFSETQ. CDR3 length: 15 amino acids. Source material: peripheral blood. V usage is TRBV5-1 and J usage is TRBJ1-2; D is ambiguous. This clonotype was obtained from a woman aged 55 to 70 with acute or convalescent COVID-19. The CDR3 reads CASSLLGEGSEGYTF. In nucleotides, the CDR3 is TGCGCCAGCAGCTTGTTAGGAGAGGGCTCGGAGGGCTACACCTTC. The full variable domain, completed using reference TRBV5-1 and TRBJ1-2, is KAGVTQTPRYLIKTRGQQVTLSCSPISGHRSVSWYQQTPGQGLQFLFEYFSETQRNKGNFPGRFSGRQFSNSRSEMNVSTLELGDSALYLCASSLLGEGSEGYTFGSGTRLTVV.